These 17 T cell receptor beta chains were sequenced from one sample in a study of T cell clones after liver transplantation. Assay: immunoSEQ multiplex PCR; the TCRdb copy retains only in-frame clones and omits some. The repertoire holds approximately 100,000 clones, with around 86% as singletons. Specimen: CD4+ T cells from blood, collected before liver transplant. The source is a human donor who received a liver transplant.

The J gene is TRBJ2-7, the V gene TRBV28, with a tentative D call TRBD1 (5 bases). Germline V gene data show CDR1 as MDHEN and CDR2 as SYDVKM. This CDR3 is 12 amino acids long. Trimming stripped 5 bases from V and 5 bases from J, with 10 bases between. CDR3 region: CASSGRVHEQYF. Here the CDR3 DNA reads TGTGCCAGCAGTGGCAGGGTCCACGAGCAGTACTTC.

The J gene is TRBJ2-7, the V gene TRBV11-3, with 9 bases that match TRBD2. V lost 3 bases to trimming and J lost 5 bases; unmatched junction nucleotides: 8. Germline V CDR1 and CDR2: SGHNT, YENEEA. This CDR3 is built from 15 residues. The CDR3 DNA is TGTGCCAGCAGCTTCGCGGGAGGGTCCGACCACGAGCAGTACTTC. It codes for CASSFAGGSDHEQYF.

V and J are TRBV7-3 and TRBJ2-3; D is undetermined. This CDR3 is 16 amino acids long. The ends were cut back, 4 bases at V and 1 base at J, with 15 bases in the middle. The germline V gene has CDR1 SGHTA and CDR2 FQGTGA. CDR3 residues: CASSSARSKGTDTQYF. CDR3 in DNA: TGTGCCAGCAGCTCGGCTCGATCGAAAGGCACAGATACGCAGTATTTT. Variable domain in full (rest from reference TRBV7-3 and TRBJ2-3): GAGVSQTPSNKVTEKGKYVELRCDPISGHTALYWYRQSLGQGPEFLIYFQGTGAADDSGLPNDRFFAVRPEGSVSTLKIQRTERGDSAVYLCASSSARSKGTDTQYFGPGTRLTVL.

This clone showed up just a few times. This chain uses TRBV19 with TRBJ1-4; TRBD1 matches 7 bases. Per germline, CDR1 LNHDA and CDR2 SQIVND (reference sequence). This CDR3 has 15 residues. The V segment lost 5 bases and the J segment 4 bases; nucleotides outside the gene matches: 7. This chain's CDR3 is CASSSQGGFNEKLFF. Written as DNA, the CDR3 is TGTGCCAGTAGTTCTCAGGGGGGCTTTAATGAAAAACTGTTTTTT. The full variable domain, completed using reference TRBV19 and TRBJ1-4, is DGGITQSPKYLFRKEGQNVTLSCEQNLNHDAMYWYRQDPGQGLRLIYYSQIVNDFQKGDIAEGYSVSREKKESFPLTVTSAQKNPTAFYLCASSSQGGFNEKLFFGSGTQLSVL.

The rearrangement joins TRBV21-1 to TRBJ2-3. TRBV21-1 is flagged as a pseudogene. The CDR3 is 14 residues long. This CDR3 reads CAPPNAARTDTQYF. The CDR3 DNA sequence: TGTGCCCCTCCAAATGCAGCCCGCACAGATACGCAGTATTTT.

In nucleotides, the CDR3 is TGTGCCAGCGGACCCGCCCAGGGAAACTATGGCTACACCTTC. Residues: CASGPAQGNYGYTF. The chain carries TRBV2 and TRBJ1-2; D is perhaps TRBD1 (5 bases). The CDR3 loop spans 14 amino acids. The V and J ends lost 8 bases and 2 bases respectively, with 15 bases between them. Germline V lookup: CDR1 SNHLY, CDR2 FYNNEI.

Regarding this clone: In the same sample, other DNA sequences code for this CDR3. The chain employs TRBV14 and TRBJ2-7; the match to TRBD1 covers 8 bases. Unmatched junction bases numbered 6, after V lost 2 bases and J lost 3 bases. In germline, CDR1 is SGHDN, CDR2 FVKESK. This CDR3 comprises 15 residues. CDR3 nucleotide sequence: TGTGCCAGCAGCCAATCTCGGGACAGGTTCTACGAGCAGTACTTC. This sequence encodes CASSQSRDRFYEQYF.

The V gene is TRBV6-5, the J gene TRBJ1-5, with 8 bases aligning to TRBD1. J gave up 9 bases and V 5 bases, and 6 bases lay outside the gene matches. The CDR3 is made up of 13 amino acids. Germline V gives CDR1 MNHEY, CDR2 SVGAGI. The CDR3 coding sequence is TGTGCCAGCAGTGGGGACAGGTCAACGCCCCAGCATTTT. It is translated as CASSGDRSTPQHF.

V usage is TRBV9 and J usage is TRBJ1-2, with 7 bases aligning to TRBD1. There are 11 residues in the CDR3. V shed 7 bases and J 3 bases; nucleotides not matched to a gene: 0. The V gene's germline CDR1 is SGDLS and CDR2 YYNGEE. The CDR3 protein is CASQGDYGYTF. CDR3 sequence (DNA): TGTGCCAGCCAGGGGGACTATGGCTACACCTTC.

The rearrangement uses TRBV6-1 and TRBJ1-4; 9 bases align to TRBD1. V shed 8 bases, J shed 1 base, and the junction held 5 bases outside the gene matches. Looked up from germline, CDR1 is MNHNS and CDR2 is SASEGT. The CDR3 totals 15 residues. CDR3 bases: TGTGCCAGCGCACCGACAGGGGGAACTAATGAAAAACTGTTTTTT. Translated, it gives CASAPTGGTNEKLFF.

This clone showed up just a few times. V is TRBV6-6 and J is TRBJ1-6; no clear D. Germline loops: CDR1 MNHNY, CDR2 SVGAGI (reference sequence). Trimming took off 7 bases at V and 5 bases at J, with 18 bases between the two ends. The CDR3 runs to 16 residues. The DNA for the CDR3 is TGTGCCAGCACCCCAAGTGTGCGGATCAATAATTCACCCCTCCACTTT. This gives the protein CASTPSVRINNSPLHF.

This clone came up a few times. The chain combines TRBV19 with TRBJ1-2; 9 bases map to TRBD1. The CDR3 totals 16 residues. J was trimmed by 0 bases and V by 9 bases; bases with no gene match: 11. In germline, CDR1 is LNHDA, CDR2 SQIVND (reference sequence). CDR3 region: CARDGTGRLPNYGYTF. For the CDR3, the DNA is TGTGCCAGGGACGGGACAGGGAGATTACCTAACTATGGCTACACCTTC.

This clone appeared a single time. J is TRBJ2-7 and V is TRBV5-1, with 10 bases that match TRBD2. The CDR3 runs 12 residues. The ends lost 7 bases at V and 6 bases at J; junction bases unmatched: 4. CDR1 SGHRS and CDR2 YFSETQ come from the germline V gene. The CDR3 DNA reads as TGCGCCAGCGGGACTAGCGCCGTCGAGCAGTACTTC. Protein product: CASGTSAVEQYF.

The gene calls are TRBV28 and TRBJ2-3; TRBD2 aligns across 10 bases. V shed 3 bases, J shed 3 bases, and the junction held 3 bases outside the gene matches. This CDR3 spans 15 amino acids. CDR1 and CDR2 from the germline V gene are MDHEN and SYDVKM. The CDR3 sequence: CASSFSSGSTDTQYF. The CDR3 nucleotides are TGTGCCAGCAGTTTCTCTAGCGGGAGTACAGATACGCAGTATTTT.

V gene TRBV23-1 combines with J gene TRBJ1-1; 9 nucleotides match TRBD1. TRBV23-1 counts as an open reading frame of uncertain function. V lost 6 bases and J lost 3; bases outside the gene matches: 5. The CDR3 runs 14 residues. CDR3: CASRGGQGDTEAFF. The CDR3, as DNA: TGCGCCAGCAGGGGGGGACAGGGAGACACTGAAGCTTTCTTT.

The chain couples TRBV28 to TRBJ2-5; D unresolved. Trimming left V 3 bases short and J 0 bases short, with 17 bases between. Germline values: CDR1 MDHEN, CDR2 SYDVKM. The CDR3 has 17 amino acids. DNA for the CDR3: TGTGCCAGCAGTTTTTGGTTCCTCACCCGTAACCAAGAGACCCAGTACTTC. It translates to CASSFWFLTRNQETQYF.

Only a few counts were recorded for this clone. V is TRBV2 and J is TRBJ2-3, with 7 bases matching TRBD2. Germline V gene sequence: CDR1 SNHLY, CDR2 FYNNEI. The V gene end was trimmed by 7 bases and the J gene end by 4 bases; junction bases not matched to a gene: 5. This CDR3 contains 13 residues. The CDR3 protein is CASNTGGSDTQYF. The CDR3 region has the DNA TGTGCCAGCAATACGGGGGGTTCAGATACGCAGTATTTT.